One and the same sample provided the 13 T cell receptor beta chains below, sequenced in a study of CD4 T cells in relation to SARS-CoV-2 and coronaviruses. The assay was immunoSEQ multiplex PCR, and TCRdb's table has in-frame clones only and misses some. The profile shows some 38,000 clones, roughly 80% of them singletons. Their recognized antigens are unknown. The sequenced material came from memory CD4+ T cells from PBMCs, cultured in vitro. Source of these receptors: an adult with COVID-19.

CDR3 amino acids: CASSLTAGTGSSPLHF. CDR3 in DNA: TGTGCCAGCAGCTTGACCGCCGGGACAGGGAGTTCACCCCTCCACTTT. The gene calls are TRBV5-6 and TRBJ1-6, with 9 bases fitting TRBD1. The CDR3 has 16 amino acids. The ends lost 1 base at V and 9 bases at J; junction bases unmatched: 8. Per the germline V gene, CDR1 is SGHDT and CDR2 is YYEEEE.

The rearrangement uses TRBV30 and TRBJ1-1, with D possibly being TRBD1 (5 bases). CDR1 GTSNPN and CDR2 SVGIG come from the germline V gene (reference sequence). The ends were cut back, 3 bases at V and 5 bases at J, with 13 bases in the middle. CDR3 size: 13 residues. The CDR3 reads CAWSSGFGTEAFF. The CDR3, as DNA: TGTGCCTGGAGCTCAGGGTTCGGAACTGAAGCTTTCTTT.

The genes are TRBV7-2 and TRBJ1-5; maybe TRBD1 (5 bases). Trimming took 2 bases from V and 4 from J, leaving 6 bases between them. This CDR3 has 13 residues. CDR1 is SGHTA, CDR2 FQGNSA, per germline. CDR3 sequence reads: CASSLQGNQPQHF. The CDR3 DNA reads as TGTGCCAGCAGCTTACAGGGTAATCAGCCCCAGCATTTT.

This clone has more than one count but fewer than ten. The chain uses TRBV5-4 and TRBJ2-1; 8 nucleotides match TRBD2. Trimming took 3 bases from V and 2 from J; bases not matched to a gene: 10. CDR3 length equals 17 residues. The germline V gene has CDR1 SGHNT and CDR2 YYREEE (reference sequence). Here the CDR3 reads CASSSPTGGYTYNEQFF. The CDR3 DNA follows: TGTGCCAGCAGCTCCCCTACGGGAGGGTACACCTACAATGAGCAGTTCTTC.

J is TRBJ1-3 and V is TRBV5-1; no definite D call. This CDR3 is 16 amino acids long. Germline assignment: CDR1 SGHRS and CDR2 YFSETQ. Trimming left V 4 bases short and J 0 bases short, with 14 bases between. The CDR3 region is CASSPGTGRSGNTIYF. CDR3 coding DNA: TGCGCCAGCAGCCCAGGAACGGGCCGCTCTGGAAACACCATATATTTT.

The chain carries TRBV2 and TRBJ2-7; perhaps TRBD1 as D (6 bases). The V end lost 5 bases, the J end lost 0 bases, and 11 bases lay between the germline ends. Germline V gene lookup returns CDR1 SNHLY and CDR2 FYNNEI. The CDR3 length is 14 residues. This chain's CDR3 is CASSPATGSYEQYF. CDR3 nucleotide sequence: TGTGCCAGCAGTCCCGCGACAGGCTCCTACGAGCAGTACTTC.

This clone appeared once. This chain joins TRBV7-9 and TRBJ2-1; D tentatively reads TRBD1 or TRBD2 (5 bases each). Germline-derived CDR1 and CDR2 are SEHNR and FQNEAQ (reference sequence). The CDR3 extends over 19 amino acids. Trimming took 2 bases from V and 4 from J, leaving 24 bases between them. The CDR3 is CASSLLVLGGTLWYNEQFF. CDR3 nucleotide sequence: TGTGCCAGCAGCTTACTGGTATTAGGTGGGACCCTGTGGTACAATGAGCAGTTCTTC.

This clone was counted a few times. The V call is TRBV28, the J call TRBJ1-6, with 9 bases identical to TRBD1. CDR3 length: 14 residues. Per germline, CDR1 MDHEN and CDR2 SYDVKM. The V gene end was trimmed by 8 bases and the J gene end by 14 bases; junction bases not matched to a gene: 13. CDR3 residues: CASAPGQGRSALHF. The CDR3 DNA reads TGTGCCAGCGCCCCGGGACAGGGAAGATCAGCCCTCCACTTT.

The genes are TRBV2 and TRBJ1-1; the D is unclear. This CDR3 contains 12 residues. Trimming took off 5 bases at V and 6 bases at J, with 10 bases between the two ends. The germline gives CDR1 SNHLY, CDR2 FYNNEI. CDR3 DNA sequence: TGTGCCAGCAGTTATAACGGACCTGAAGCTTTCTTT. Protein sequence: CASSYNGPEAFF.

This rearrangement joins TRBV25-1 to TRBJ1-2; D ambiguous. The CDR3 has 15 amino acids. The V gene lost 6 bases and the J gene lost 2 bases, with 16 bases spanning the gap. CDR1 is MGHDK and CDR2 is SYGVNS in the germline V gene. The CDR3 coding sequence is TGTGCCAGCAGCGAAGACGGGCTCCTCAACTATGGCTACACCTTC. Its protein product is CASSEDGLLNYGYTF.

This sequence joins TRBV10-2 and TRBJ1-4, with TRBD1 matching over 7 bases. Trimming cost V 7 bases and J 3 bases; bases outside gene matches: 5. The CDR3 consists of 14 residues. The germline CDR1 and CDR2 sequences are WSHSY and SAAADI. CDR3 amino acids: CASTWDSANEKLFF. In DNA form, the CDR3 reads TGCGCCAGCACTTGGGACAGCGCTAATGAAAAACTGTTTTTT.

The chain employs TRBV6-6 and TRBJ1-2, with 7 bases identical to TRBD1. Germline CDR1 MNHNY, CDR2 SVGAGI (reference sequence). The ends lost 5 bases at V and 8 bases at J; junction bases unmatched: 14. This CDR3 spans 15 amino acids. The CDR3 sequence is CASSQKTGRTKGYTF. CDR3 in DNA: TGTGCCAGCAGTCAGAAGACAGGGCGTACGAAGGGCTACACCTTC.

The chain joins TRBV5-4 to TRBJ1-1; 8 bases match TRBD1. V was clipped by 7 bases and J by 6 bases; unmatched bases: 5. The CDR3 runs 12 residues. Germline V gene lookup returns CDR1 SGHNT and CDR2 YYREEE (reference sequence). CDR3 DNA: TGTGCCAGCGGACAGGGTGCTTCTGAAGCTTTCTTT. Its protein product is CASGQGASEAFF.